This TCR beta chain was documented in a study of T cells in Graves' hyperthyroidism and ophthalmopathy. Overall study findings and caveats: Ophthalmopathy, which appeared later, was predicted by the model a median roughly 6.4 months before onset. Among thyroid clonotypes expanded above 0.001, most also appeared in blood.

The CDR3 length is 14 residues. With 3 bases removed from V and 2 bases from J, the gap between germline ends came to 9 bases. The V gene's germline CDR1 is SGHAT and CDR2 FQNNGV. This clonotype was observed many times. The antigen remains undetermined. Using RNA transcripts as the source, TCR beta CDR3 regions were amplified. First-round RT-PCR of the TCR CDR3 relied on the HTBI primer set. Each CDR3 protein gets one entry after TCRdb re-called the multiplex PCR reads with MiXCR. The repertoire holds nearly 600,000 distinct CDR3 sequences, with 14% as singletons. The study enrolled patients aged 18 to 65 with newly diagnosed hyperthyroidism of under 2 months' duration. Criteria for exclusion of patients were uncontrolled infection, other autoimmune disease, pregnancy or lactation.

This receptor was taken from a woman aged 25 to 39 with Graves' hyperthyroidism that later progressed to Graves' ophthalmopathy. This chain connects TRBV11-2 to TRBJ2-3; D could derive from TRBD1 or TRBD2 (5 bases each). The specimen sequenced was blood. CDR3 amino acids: CASSLRGLTDTQYF. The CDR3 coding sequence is TGTGCCAGCAGCTTGAGGGGCCTCACAGATACGCAGTATTTT.